The subject of this entry is one TCR beta chain. The CDR3 spans 15 residues. V trimming: 0 bases; J trimming: 0 bases; junction bases outside the gene matches: 3. The germline V gene encodes CDR1 SGHRS and CDR2 YFSETQ. This sample is drawn from a study of blood T cell repertoires in COVID-19. Sequenced by immunoSEQ multiplex PCR; TCRdb stores in-frame clones only, minus some. The data hold about 210,000 clones, with around 89% observed a single time. The source of this sequence is a man aged 65-85 years with acute or convalescent COVID-19. This rearrangement joins TRBV5-1 to TRBJ2-7; 7 nucleotides agree with TRBD1. Specimen: peripheral blood. Here the CDR3 reads CASSLGQGFSYEQYF. CDR3 in DNA: TGCGCCAGCAGCTTGGGACAGGGATTCTCCTACGAGCAGTACTTC.